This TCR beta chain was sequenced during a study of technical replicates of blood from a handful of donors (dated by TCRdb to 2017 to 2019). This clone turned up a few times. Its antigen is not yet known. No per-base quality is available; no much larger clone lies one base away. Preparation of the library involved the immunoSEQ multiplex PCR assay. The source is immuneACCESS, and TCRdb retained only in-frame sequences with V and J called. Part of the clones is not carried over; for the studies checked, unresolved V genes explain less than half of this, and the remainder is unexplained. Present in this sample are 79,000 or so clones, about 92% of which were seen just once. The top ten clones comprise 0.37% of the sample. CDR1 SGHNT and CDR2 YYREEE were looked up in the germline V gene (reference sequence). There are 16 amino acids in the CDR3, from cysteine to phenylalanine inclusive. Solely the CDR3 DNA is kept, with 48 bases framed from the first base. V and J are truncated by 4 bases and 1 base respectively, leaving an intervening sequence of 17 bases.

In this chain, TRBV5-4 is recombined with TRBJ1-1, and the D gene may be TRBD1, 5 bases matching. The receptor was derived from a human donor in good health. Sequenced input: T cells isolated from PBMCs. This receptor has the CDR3 CASSQPNTGPNTEAFF. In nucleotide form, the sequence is TGTGCCAGCAGCCAACCAAATACAGGTCCGAACACTGAAGCTTTCTTT. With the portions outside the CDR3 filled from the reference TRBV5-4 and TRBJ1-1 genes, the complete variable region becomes ETGVTQSPTHLIKTRGQQVTLRCSSQSGHNTVSWYQQALGQGPQFIFQYYREEENGRGNFPPRFSGLQFPNYSSELNVNALELDDSALYLCASSQPNTGPNTEAFFGQGTRLTVV.